This T cell receptor beta chain is from a study of blood T cell repertoires in COVID-19. Overall study context: Samples came from the United States, Italy and Spain, spanning acute and convalescent COVID-19.

The length of the CDR3 is 16 residues. The germline V gene has CDR1 SGHRS and CDR2 YFSETQ. V was clipped by 4 bases and J by 1 base, with 14 bases between them. In the source study's methods: Reference gene primer amplification in the assay estimated nucleated cell counts. Sequencing was performed with immunoSEQ multiplex PCR; in TCRdb, only in-frame clones are kept and a portion is missing. For V, J and clone size, that table is used; D and trimming come from the DNA. The sample lists about 180,000 clones, 80% to 85% seen once, with roughly 7.5% in the top ten. This TCR was sampled from a woman in her seventies with COVID-19, enrolled during active disease. V and J are TRBV5-1 and TRBJ2-2; possible D gene TRBD1, 6 bases. Sequenced material: peripheral blood. CDR3 nucleotides: TGCGCCAGCAGCCTCCCCAGGGGCTTGAACACCGGGGAGCTGTTTTTT. Its translation: CASSLPRGLNTGELFF.